Only a few counts were recorded for the clone carrying this T cell receptor beta chain. Its antigen is not identified. The sample is drawn from a study of cytomegalovirus exposure and HLA in healthy donors. Overall study results and limits: Previous analysis showed most TCR beta V segments were productive about 87% or about 30% of the time.

With 60 Vbeta and 13 Jbeta primers, the PCR was carried out. Sequencing used immunoSEQ multiplex PCR; TCRdb keeps in-frame clones, though not all of them. The sample records over 100,000 clones, over 75% being singletons. Sequencing used PBMCs. The sequence derives from a man in his 60s in good health and CMV-seropositive.

The CDR3 sequence: CASSLQGANEKLFF. CDR3 in DNA: TGTGCCAGCAGCTTACAGGGAGCTAATGAAAAACTGTTTTTT. The V gene is TRBV5-4, the J gene TRBJ1-4, with D possibly being TRBD1 (6 bases). From germline, CDR1 is SGHNT and CDR2 YYREEE (reference sequence). V was shortened by 2 bases and J by 3 bases, with 8 bases between the two germline ends. The CDR3 totals 14 residues.